This T cell receptor (beta chain) was retrieved from a study of blood T cell repertoires in COVID-19 (TCRdb year 2020). Background for the entire study: The collaborator samples originated in the United States, Italy and Spain and spanned the acute and convalescent phases of COVID-19. The prospective study material was composed of cDNA or gDNA derived from T cells, B-cell-depleted T cells, or PBMCs. Subjects who had been exposed to COVID-19, were actively infected with it, or had recovered from it provided the deeply sampled blood TCRbeta repertoires that made up the dataset. The repertoires were released in a freely available public database intended as a resource for research on the immune response to SARS-CoV-2. The samples were drawn from two sources: the first 160 participants of the ongoing ImmuneRACE study, and 1,000 to 1,500 subjects contributed by 6 global collaborators. Nearly every sample came with metadata listing a de-identified subject ID, COVID-19 status, age in years and sex. Where HLA class I and class II types were available, the types were taken from metadata supplied by the sample provider, not from assay-based typing. The investigation overall reported the following: Clinical and demographic metadata were provided uncurated, with the amount varying by source and participant.

A word on this clone: The specificity of this receptor is unknown. Base qualities are not provided; no much larger clone lies one nucleotide away.

Participants in the prospective study were aged about 18 to 90 years, lived in some 24 United States geographic areas, and enrolled through a virtual design. To assign participants to cohorts, the prospective study relied on clinical history that participants themselves reported in a screening survey and a study questionnaire. Recovered participants in ImmuneRACE Cohort 3 were defined as having two consecutive negative NP/OP PCR tests, clearance from a healthcare professional, or resolution of symptoms. Mobile phlebotomists in the prospective study collected whole blood, serum and a nasopharyngeal or oropharyngeal swab from every participant. Over a roughly 2-month period, participants in the prospective study had the option of providing additional blood draws and questionnaires. Before DNA extraction, blood samples from the prospective study were shipped at room temperature or frozen. TCRbeta CDR3 regions were amplified from genomic DNA by means of the immunoSEQ Assay, a bias-controlled multiplex PCR. The published analysis was carried out like this. The number of nucleated cells in each sample was estimated by amplification of reference gene primers within the assay. Sequence reads were collapsed and filtered to measure the absolute abundance of every unique TCRbeta CDR3 rearrangement. Productive Simpson clonality was computed per sample as the square root of Simpson's diversity index over productive rearrangements. TCRdb mirrors the immuneACCESS table, restricted to in-frame sequences. Some clones are absent from its copies; in checked studies, under half trace to an unresolved V gene, and the reason for the others is unknown. V, J and clone size were drawn from that table, and D and trimming were deduced from the DNA. Here the sample has approximately 440,000 clones; around 87% occur a single time. The top ten clonotypes cover around 0.7% of the sample.

Between the V and J ends, shortened by 1 base and 2 bases respectively, the junction contains 9 bases. CDR1 and CDR2, looked up from the germline V gene (reference sequence), are LNHNV and YYDKDF. Spanning cysteine to phenylalanine, the CDR3 consists of 16 amino acids. The DNA shown is the 48-base CDR3, in frame from base 1. The chain uses TRBV15 and TRBJ2-6; 6 matching bases give a weak D call of TRBD2. Material for sequencing was PBMCs or T cells enriched from blood (not recorded which). This clonotype originated in a woman aged 18-29 years who had recovered from COVID-19. Here is the DNA: TGTGCCACCAGCAGAGGCGGGGCGGCTGGGGCCAACGTCCTGACTTTC. It translates as CATSRGGAAGANVLTF.